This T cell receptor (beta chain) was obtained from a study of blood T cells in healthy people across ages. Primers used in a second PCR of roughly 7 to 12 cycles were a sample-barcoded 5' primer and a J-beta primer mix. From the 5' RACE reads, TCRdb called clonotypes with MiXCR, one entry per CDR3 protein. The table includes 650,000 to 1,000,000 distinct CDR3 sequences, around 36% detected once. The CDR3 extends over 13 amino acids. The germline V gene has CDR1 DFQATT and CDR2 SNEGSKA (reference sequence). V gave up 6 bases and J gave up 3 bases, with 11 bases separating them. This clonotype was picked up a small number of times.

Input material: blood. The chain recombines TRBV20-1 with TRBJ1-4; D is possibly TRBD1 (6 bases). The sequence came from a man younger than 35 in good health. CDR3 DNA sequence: TGCAGTGCCCTGACAGGTTCTAATGAAAAACTGTTTTTT. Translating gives CSALTGSNEKLFF.